The 12 T cell receptor beta chains listed next were all sequenced from one sample in a study of blood T cell repertoires in COVID-19. Some clones are missing from TCRdb's copy, which holds only in-frame ones; the method was immunoSEQ multiplex PCR. The repertoire holds roughly 220,000 clones, with about four fifths as singletons. The sample comprised peripheral blood. The receptors derive from a woman aged 25 to 39 who had recovered from COVID-19.

The genes are TRBV10-2 and TRBJ1-5; D might be TRBD1 (5 bases). The CDR3 runs to 14 residues. Between the trimmed V and J ends, which lost 4 bases and 3 bases, there was a span of 10 bases. Germline CDR1 and CDR2: WSHSY and SAAADI. CDR3 loop: CASSGQGFNQPQHF. Written as DNA, the CDR3 is TGCGCCAGCAGTGGGCAGGGCTTCAATCAGCCCCAGCATTTT.

The rearrangement uses TRBV3-1 (or the pseudogene TRBV3-2) and TRBJ2-3; tentative D call: TRBD1 (5 bases). The ends were cut back, 0 bases at V and 3 bases at J, with 7 bases in the middle. Germline V gives CDR1 LGHDT, CDR2 YNNKEL (reference sequence). This CDR3 comprises 14 residues. The CDR3 DNA sequence: TGTGCCAGCAGCCAAGAATCAGGGACAGATACGCAGTATTTT. Translation: CASSQESGTDTQYF.

The chain couples TRBV9 to TRBJ1-1; D is unclear. The germline V gene encodes CDR1 SGDLS and CDR2 YYNGEE. V shed 4 bases and J shed 2 bases, with 12 bases lying between them. The CDR3 length is 14 residues. The CDR3 region has the DNA TGTGCCAGCAGCACGCGGGAGTTTAACACTGAAGCTTTCTTT. This encodes CASSTREFNTEAFF.

The chain couples TRBV3-1 (or the pseudogene TRBV3-2) to TRBJ1-2; 7 bases are a match to TRBD1. The J segment lost 5 bases and the V segment lost 4 bases, leaving 10 bases of the junction unmatched. The CDR3 runs 15 residues. Per germline, CDR1 LGHDT and CDR2 YNNKEL (reference sequence). CDR3 sequence: CASSPLGQVMYGYTF. CDR3 DNA: TGTGCCAGCAGCCCACTCGGACAGGTGATGTATGGCTACACCTTC.

V and J are TRBV28 and TRBJ2-1, with 15 bases fitting TRBD2. The CDR3 has 16 residues. Looked up from germline, CDR1 is MDHEN and CDR2 is SYDVKM. The V segment lost 9 bases and the J segment 2 bases; nucleotides outside the gene matches: 5. CDR3 loop: CASLGLAGGTYNEQFF. CDR3 coding DNA: TGTGCCAGTCTGGGACTAGCGGGAGGAACCTACAATGAGCAGTTCTTC.

The rearrangement uses TRBV6-5 and TRBJ2-7, with a tentative D call TRBD1 (6 bases). The CDR3 is 15 residues long. V was shortened by 2 bases and J by 3 bases, with 14 bases between the two germline ends. Germline lookup yields CDR1 MNHEY and CDR2 SVGAGI. The CDR3 reads CASSYGRTADYEQYF. CDR3 in DNA: TGTGCCAGCAGTTACGGGCGGACAGCCGACTACGAGCAGTACTTC.

The V and J genes are TRBV28 and TRBJ1-5; D is undetermined. The CDR3 is 14 amino acids. V gave up 2 bases and J gave up 12 bases, with 17 bases separating them. The germline gives CDR1 MDHEN, CDR2 SYDVKM. CDR3 loop: CASSLNNVRQVQHF. The CDR3 DNA follows: TGTGCCAGCAGTTTAAATAACGTACGGCAGGTCCAGCATTTT.

The J gene is TRBJ2-1, the V gene TRBV6-4; a weak D match, TRBD2 (5 bases). Germline-derived CDR1 and CDR2 are MRHNA and SNTAGT. This CDR3 region has 13 residues. V lost 5 bases and J 8 bases, leaving 13 bases between the germline ends. The CDR3: CASSYTSADEQFF. CDR3 DNA: TGTGCCAGCAGTTATACTAGTGCCGATGAGCAGTTCTTC.

The chain recombines TRBV18 with TRBJ2-5, with a weak D call TRBD1 (6 bases). Trimming shortened V by 2 bases and J by 5 bases, and 15 bases separated the two germline ends. CDR3 length equals 15 residues. CDR1 is KGHSH and CDR2 is LQKENI in the germline V gene. Here the CDR3 reads CASSPRTDSAETQYF. The CDR3 DNA sequence: TGTGCCAGCTCACCAAGGACAGACTCTGCGGAGACCCAGTACTTC.

The chain is built from TRBV19 and TRBJ2-1, with TRBD1 as a possible D gene (6 bases). Germline CDR1 and CDR2: LNHDA and SQIVND (reference sequence). Trimming removed 3 bases at V and 10 bases at J, with 19 bases between. This CDR3 is built from 15 residues. CDR3 coding DNA: TGTGCCAGTAGTATGATCACGGGACACCTCGGGGAGCAGTTCTTC. Translating gives CASSMITGHLGEQFF.

The chain is built from TRBV6-1 and TRBJ2-3, with 10 bases aligning to TRBD2. CDR3 size: 16 residues. The germline CDR1 and CDR2 sequences are MNHNS and SASEGT. V shed 4 bases and J 5 bases; nucleotides not matched to a gene: 9. This CDR3 reads CASSGGLAGELDTQYF. The DNA for the CDR3 is TGTGCCAGCAGTGGGGGGCTAGCGGGAGAGCTAGATACGCAGTATTTT.

V and J are TRBV7-2 and TRBJ1-2; 7 bases fit TRBD1. The ends lost 5 bases at V and 4 bases at J; junction bases unmatched: 10. The germline V gene encodes CDR1 SGHTA and CDR2 FQGNSA. The CDR3 totals 15 residues. The DNA for the CDR3 is TGTGCCAGCAGCAGCGACAGGGTGAATCTCTATGGCTACACCTTC. This translates into CASSSDRVNLYGYTF.